The text below deals with one T cell receptor (beta chain). These data originate in a study of blood T cell repertoires in COVID-19. The overall study: T cells, B-cell-depleted T cells, or PBMCs provided the cDNA or gDNA that served as material.

Seattle patients were enrolled during active infection and followed longitudinally. Germline CDR1 is LGHNA and CDR2 is YSLEER. The ends were cut back, 2 bases at V and 8 bases at J, with 16 bases in the middle. The CDR3 has 15 residues. Generated by immunoSEQ multiplex PCR, the TCRdb table keeps only in-frame clones and is missing some. The table lists under 200,000 clones, around nine tenths of them singletons. The receptor comes from a woman older than 75 with COVID-19, enrolled during active disease. Sequenced sample: peripheral blood. The V gene is TRBV4-3, the J gene TRBJ2-1; a weak D match, TRBD2 (6 bases). The CDR3 region has the DNA TGCGCCAGCAGCCAATCTTCCGGGAGTTTCTATGAGCAGTTCTTC. Translated: CASSQSSGSFYEQFF.